These 12 T cell receptor beta chains were sequenced from one sample in a study of blood T cell repertoires in COVID-19. Method: immunoSEQ multiplex PCR; TCRdb's copy keeps in-frame clones and lacks some. This table has roughly 310,000 clones, approximately 87% appearing once. The specimen sequenced was peripheral blood. The receptor set was obtained from a woman in her 30s with COVID-19, enrolled during active disease.

This CDR3 is CASSPYPGAGSYNEQFF. CDR3 DNA sequence: TGCGCCAGCAGCCCCTATCCTGGGGCAGGCTCCTACAATGAGCAGTTCTTC. This rearrangement joins TRBV4-1 to TRBJ2-1, with D possibly matching TRBD1 (5 bases). Germline V gene data show CDR1 as MGHRA and CDR2 as YSYEKL. The CDR3 runs 17 residues. V was trimmed by 4 bases and J by 0 bases, leaving 16 bases between them.

This chain joins TRBV18 and TRBJ2-2; 9 bases are shared with TRBD2. Germline CDR1 and CDR2: KGHSH and LQKENI. With 6 bases clipped from V and 1 base from J, the junction kept 3 bases outside the gene matches. The CDR3 covers 15 residues. DNA for the CDR3: TGTGCCAGCTCGAGACTAGCGGAGAACACCGGGGAGCTGTTTTTT. As protein: CASSRLAENTGELFF.

This sequence joins TRBV5-6 and TRBJ1-1, with D tentatively TRBD1 (5 bases). V dropped 3 bases and J dropped 7 bases, with 16 bases sitting between them. The CDR3 has 14 amino acids. From germline, CDR1 is SGHDT and CDR2 YYEEEE. CDR3 amino acids: CASSSLGGTGEAFF. In DNA, the CDR3 is TGTGCCAGCAGCTCCCTCGGCGGAACAGGTGAAGCTTTCTTT. The full variable domain, with the rest looked up from reference TRBV5-6 and TRBJ1-1, is DAGVTQSPTHLIKTRGQQVTLRCSPKSGHDTVSWYQQALGQGPQFIFQYYEEEERQRGNFPDRFSGHQFPNYSSELNVNALLLGDSALYLCASSSLGGTGEAFFGQGTRLTVV.

V gene TRBV7-3 combines with J gene TRBJ2-2, with 8 bases identical to TRBD1. After removal of 4 bases from V and 3 bases from J, the junction contained 7 bases not matched to a gene. Germline CDR1 SGHTA, CDR2 FQGTGA. The CDR3 sequence is 16 residues long. In DNA form, the CDR3 reads TGTGCCAGCAGCTATACAGGGGGAAAGGACACCGGGGAGCTGTTTTTT. This encodes CASSYTGGKDTGELFF.

V gene TRBV5-1 combines with J gene TRBJ1-1, with TRBD1 matching over 11 bases. The germline gives CDR1 SGHRS, CDR2 YFSETQ. V lost 4 bases, J lost 3 bases, and 2 bases stayed unmatched. The CDR3 spans 14 residues. The CDR3 spells CASSRDRGYTEAFF. CDR3 DNA: TGCGCCAGCAGCCGGGACAGGGGGTACACTGAAGCTTTCTTT.

V is TRBV15 and J is TRBJ2-1, with TRBD2 matching 13 bases. With V trimmed by 5 bases and J by 8 bases, 9 bases remained unmatched. Germline V lookup: CDR1 LNHNV, CDR2 YYDKDF (reference sequence). There are 16 residues in the CDR3. CDR3: CATSGWTSGSVDEQFF. CDR3 coding DNA: TGTGCCACCAGCGGCTGGACTAGCGGGAGTGTCGATGAGCAGTTCTTC.

The V gene is TRBV6-1, the J gene TRBJ1-1, with D possibly being TRBD1 (5 bases). This CDR3 region has 13 residues. In germline, CDR1 is MNHNS, CDR2 SASEGT. With 3 bases removed from V and 6 bases from J, the gap between germline ends came to 11 bases. CDR3 DNA sequence: TGTGCCAGCAGTGACCAGGGAGGCGCTGAAGCTTTCTTT. Translation: CASSDQGGAEAFF.

V is TRBV28 and J is TRBJ2-7, with 15 bases aligning to TRBD2. The CDR3 totals 17 residues. Germline CDR1 and CDR2: MDHEN and SYDVKM. The ends lost 6 bases at V and 4 bases at J; junction bases unmatched: 10. The CDR3 loop reads CASSAGTSGRTGYEQYF. As DNA, the CDR3 is TGTGCCAGCAGCGCCGGGACTAGCGGGAGGACAGGATACGAGCAGTACTTC.

The V call is TRBV2, the J call TRBJ2-1, with 11 bases that match TRBD2. V lost 6 bases, J lost 0 bases, and 4 bases stayed unmatched. The V gene's germline CDR1 is SNHLY and CDR2 FYNNEI. This CDR3 has 16 residues. DNA for the CDR3: TGTGCCAGCAGCGAACTAGCGGGAGTCTCCTACAATGAGCAGTTCTTC. It is translated as CASSELAGVSYNEQFF. The complete variable domain, with remaining parts taken from reference TRBV2 and TRBJ2-1, reads EPEVTQTPSHQVTQMGQEVILRCVPISNHLYFYWYRQILGQKVEFLVSFYNNEISEKSEIFDDQFSVERPDGSNFTLKIRSTKLEDSAMYFCASSELAGVSYNEQFFGPGTRLTVL.

The genes are TRBV9 and TRBJ1-1; 9 bases are shared with TRBD1. There are 16 residues in the CDR3. The V and J ends lost 0 bases and 3 bases, in that order; junction bases with no gene match: 6. CDR1 SGDLS and CDR2 YYNGEE come from the germline V gene. The CDR3 DNA reads TGTGCCAGCAGCGTAGCGACAGGGGGAGTGTACACTGAAGCTTTCTTT. It encodes CASSVATGGVYTEAFF.

The chain combines TRBV7-9 with TRBJ2-6; a weak D match, TRBD2 (6 bases). CDR3 length equals 19 residues. Trimming cost V 1 base and J 0 bases, with 16 bases left between them. Germline V lookup: CDR1 SEHNR, CDR2 FQNEAQ (reference sequence). The CDR3 spells CASSLGLAGLSSGANVLTF. The CDR3, as DNA: TGTGCCAGCAGCTTAGGTTTGGCCGGACTAAGCTCTGGGGCCAACGTCCTGACTTTC.

The CDR3 nucleotides read TGTGCCAGTGCAGGGGGCGCGCAAACTAATGAAAAACTGTTTTTT. It yields the protein CASAGGAQTNEKLFF. The chain combines TRBV6-5 with TRBJ1-4; TRBD1 aligns across 8 bases. Germline V gives CDR1 MNHEY, CDR2 SVGAGI. The CDR3 is 15 residues long. With V trimmed by 9 bases and J by 1 base, 7 bases remained unmatched.